One and the same sample provided the 13 T cell receptor beta chains below, sequenced in a study of T cell responses to AZD1222 COVID-19 vaccine. The repertoire was sequenced with immunoSEQ multiplex PCR; TCRdb's copy has only in-frame clones and lacks some. The data hold some 90,000 clones, with 87% observed a single time. Here the sequenced sample was peripheral blood, taken on day 0 of AZD1222 vaccination. These TCRs come from an adult in good health.

The J gene is TRBJ2-7, the V gene TRBV30, with 7 bases identical to TRBD2. Per germline, CDR1 GTSNPN and CDR2 SVGIG (reference sequence). This CDR3 spans 14 amino acids. The V and J ends lost 4 bases and 1 base, in that order; junction bases with no gene match: 7. The CDR3 loop reads CAWNVGGGSYEQYF. The CDR3 coding sequence is TGTGCCTGGAATGTGGGGGGGGGATCCTACGAGCAGTACTTC.

The V gene is TRBV30, the J gene TRBJ1-1, with D unclear. This CDR3 has 15 amino acids. With 0 bases removed from V and 7 bases from J, the gap between germline ends came to 18 bases. Germline CDR1 reads GTSNPN; CDR2 reads SVGIG (reference sequence). The CDR3 loop reads CAWSVAGRNDVEAFF. The CDR3 bases are TGTGCCTGGAGTGTTGCGGGCAGGAATGATGTTGAAGCTTTCTTT.

V usage is TRBV27 and J usage is TRBJ1-3; D is uncertain. Per the germline V gene, CDR1 is MNHEY and CDR2 is SMNVEV (reference sequence). The germline V and J ends were trimmed by 6 bases and 5 bases, with 8 bases remaining between them. The CDR3 contains 12 residues. The CDR3, as DNA: TGTGCCAGCAGCCCCGATCGAAACACCATATATTTT. Amino acid sequence: CASSPDRNTIYF.

CDR3 loop: CASSVGSGRESDTQYF. The CDR3 DNA follows: TGTGCCAGCAGCGTAGGTAGCGGGAGAGAATCAGATACGCAGTATTTT. The chain links TRBV9 to TRBJ2-3; TRBD2 matches at 9 bases. The V segment lost 0 bases and the J segment 4 bases; nucleotides outside the gene matches: 6. The CDR3 contains 16 residues. Germline values: CDR1 SGDLS, CDR2 YYNGEE.

This chain uses TRBV2 with TRBJ1-1; D gene uncertain. The germline CDR1 and CDR2 sequences are SNHLY and FYNNEI. V was shortened by 8 bases and J by 0 bases, with 10 bases between the two germline ends. The CDR3 extends over 13 amino acids. The CDR3 protein is CASSTGMNTEAFF. CDR3 sequence (DNA): TGTGCCAGCTCGACCGGGATGAACACTGAAGCTTTCTTT. Drawing the rest from reference TRBV2 and TRBJ1-1, the complete variable domain is EPEVTQTPSHQVTQMGQEVILRCVPISNHLYFYWYRQILGQKVEFLVSFYNNEISEKSEIFDDQFSVERPDGSNFTLKIRSTKLEDSAMYFCASSTGMNTEAFFGQGTRLTVV.

This clone was counted a few times. For the CDR3, the DNA is TGTGCCACCAGTGGTCAAAAAGGGGACTACAATGAGCAGTTCTTC. Its translation is CATSGQKGDYNEQFF. This chain joins TRBV24-1 and TRBJ2-1; TRBD1 is a possible D gene (5 bases). CDR3 length: 15 residues. Between the trimmed V and J ends, which lost 5 bases and 3 bases, there was a span of 13 bases. Germline-derived CDR1 and CDR2 are KGHDR and SFDVKD.

This chain links TRBV7-3 with TRBJ1-1, with a weak D call TRBD1 (5 bases). V was trimmed by 5 bases and J by 1 base, leaving 11 bases between them. Germline V gene data show CDR1 as SGHTA and CDR2 as FQGTGA. The CDR3 has 14 residues. CDR3: CASSLQERNTEAFF. The CDR3 nucleotides are TGTGCCAGCAGCCTACAGGAACGGAACACTGAAGCTTTCTTT.

This chain joins TRBV3-1 (or the pseudogene TRBV3-2) and TRBJ2-1, with TRBD2 identical over 7 bases. In germline, CDR1 is LGHDT, CDR2 YNNKEL (reference sequence). The CDR3 contains 14 residues. The trim removed 4 bases at V and 10 bases at J, leaving 10 bases unmatched. This chain's CDR3 is CASSRGTQLAEQFF. CDR3 in DNA: TGTGCCAGCAGCCGCGGGACGCAACTAGCGGAGCAGTTCTTC.

This rearrangement joins TRBV12-5 to TRBJ1-1; no clear D. The CDR3 has 11 residues. In germline, CDR1 is LGHNT, CDR2 FRNRAP. The V and J ends lost 5 bases and 5 bases respectively, with 6 bases between them. CDR3 residues: CASGKQTEAFF. CDR3 nucleotides: TGTGCTAGTGGTAAACAGACTGAAGCTTTCTTT.

The chain has TRBV9 and TRBJ1-2; possible D gene TRBD1, 5 bases. V was trimmed by 1 base and J by 2 bases, leaving 9 bases between them. The CDR3 length is 14 residues. CDR1 and CDR2 from the germline V gene are SGDLS and YYNGEE. This CDR3 is CASSVNRRNYGYTF. CDR3 coding DNA: TGTGCCAGCAGCGTAAACAGGCGGAACTATGGCTACACCTTC.

There are a few counts of this clone. The chain recombines TRBV29-1 with TRBJ2-7; TRBD2 might be the D (5 bases). The germline CDR1 and CDR2 sequences are SQVTM and ANQGSEA. The CDR3 runs 14 residues. Deletions cut 1 base from V and 2 bases from J, with 12 bases between. CDR3 in amino acids: CSVEATRGAYEQYF. CDR3 bases: TGCAGCGTTGAAGCCACCCGGGGAGCCTACGAGCAGTACTTC.

The rearrangement links TRBV9 to TRBJ1-5; the D is unclear. There are 14 residues in the CDR3. CDR1 and CDR2 (germline): SGDLS, YYNGEE. V was cut by 3 bases and J by 4 bases, with 11 bases left in between. The CDR3 DNA follows: TGTGCCAGCAGCGGAGCCGCGGGGAATCAGCCCCAGCATTTT. Translation: CASSGAAGNQPQHF. Drawing the rest from reference TRBV9 and TRBJ1-5, the complete variable domain is DSGVTQTPKHLITATGQRVTLRCSPRSGDLSVYWYQQSLDQGLQFLIQYYNGEERAKGNILERFSAQQFPDLHSELNLSSLELGDSALYFCASSGAAGNQPQHFGDGTRLSIL.

This chain links TRBV21-1 with TRBJ1-3. TRBV21-1 is recorded as a pseudogene. The CDR3 contains 17 residues. The CDR3 bases are TGTGCCAGCAGCACGCTCGATCCGGACCCCCAGGACAACACCATATATTTT. Its protein product is CASSTLDPDPQDNTIYF.